These 14 T cell receptor beta chains came from one sample sequenced in a study of T cell changes during pregnancy in multiple sclerosis. Profiling relied on immunoSEQ multiplex PCR, and the TCRdb table lists in-frame clones only, not all of them. This table has about 38,000 clones, approximately 92% appearing once. The specimen was CD8+ T cells from peripheral blood mononuclear cells, collected in the third trimester of pregnancy. The receptor set was obtained from a female donor with multiple sclerosis, enrolled in a pregnancy study.

The V gene is TRBV5-5, the J gene TRBJ2-7; TRBD1 is a possible D gene (6 bases). The CDR3 runs to 14 residues. V lost 2 bases to trimming and J lost 1 base, with 10 bases between them. The V gene's germline CDR1 is SGHKS and CDR2 YYEKEE (reference sequence). For the CDR3, the DNA is TGTGCCAGCAGCTTTTCCCAGGGGTCCTACGAGCAGTACTTC. Translating gives CASSFSQGSYEQYF.

This chain links TRBV19 with TRBJ2-7; 8 nucleotides line up with TRBD2. J gave up 4 bases and V 5 bases, and 4 bases lay outside the gene matches. CDR3 length: 13 amino acids. Germline loops: CDR1 LNHDA, CDR2 SQIVND (reference sequence). The CDR3: CASSFGTRYEQYF. The DNA of the CDR3 is TGTGCCAGTAGTTTCGGGACTAGATACGAGCAGTACTTC.

The chain carries TRBV11-2 and TRBJ1-2; the D gene is possibly TRBD1 (6 bases). The germline gives CDR1 SGHAT, CDR2 FQNNGV. Trimming took off 6 bases at V and 6 bases at J, with 14 bases between the two ends. This CDR3 spans 13 amino acids. The CDR3 loop reads CASSFRQADGYTF. The CDR3 DNA reads TGTGCCAGCAGTTTCCGACAGGCGGATGGCTACACCTTC. Drawing the rest from reference TRBV11-2 and TRBJ1-2, the complete variable domain is EAGVAQSPRYKIIEKRQSVAFWCNPISGHATLYWYQQILGQGPKLLIQFQNNGVVDDSQLPKDRFSAERLKGVDSTLKIQPAKLEDSAVYLCASSFRQADGYTFGSGTRLTVV.

This clone has just one count. The chain employs TRBV7-8 and TRBJ2-7, with 11 bases fitting TRBD2. This CDR3 contains 15 residues. Germline V CDR1 and CDR2: SGHVS, FQNEAQ. The J segment lost 2 bases and the V segment lost 5 bases, leaving 5 bases of the junction unmatched. CDR3 sequence: CASSNSGLAAYEQYF. As DNA, the CDR3 is TGTGCCAGCAGCAACTCGGGACTAGCGGCCTACGAGCAGTACTTC.

The chain couples TRBV7-2 to TRBJ2-1; perhaps TRBD2 as D (5 bases). This CDR3 is built from 12 residues. In germline, CDR1 is SGHTA, CDR2 FQGNSA. V was trimmed by 3 bases and J by 7 bases, leaving 7 bases between them. DNA of the CDR3: TGTGCCAGCAGCTTCAGCGGAAATGAGCAGTTCTTC. It codes for CASSFSGNEQFF.

The V call is TRBV6-1, the J call TRBJ2-2; TRBD2 matches at 10 bases. CDR3 length equals 15 residues. V was clipped by 2 bases and J by 7 bases; unmatched bases: 4. Looked up from germline, CDR1 is MNHNS and CDR2 is SASEGT. CDR3 DNA sequence: TGTGCCAGCAGTGAACTAGCGGGAGCAAGCGGGGAGCTGTTTTTT. This translates into CASSELAGASGELFF.

This clone was detected once. The chain is built from TRBV16 and TRBJ1-5, with D possibly TRBD1 on 6 matching bases. Germline V gene lookup returns CDR1 KGHSY and CDR2 FQNENV. The CDR3 is 17 amino acids. V lost 4 bases to trimming and J lost 0 bases, with 16 bases between them. Here the CDR3 DNA reads TGTGCCAGCAGCCTAACCTTCGACAGGCTTAGCAATCAGCCCCAGCATTTT. The encoded protein is CASSLTFDRLSNQPQHF. Full variable domain (rest looked up from reference TRBV16 and TRBJ1-5): GEEVAQTPKHLVRGEGQKAKLYCAPIKGHSYVFWYQQVLKNEFKFLISFQNENVFDETGMPKERFSAKCLPNSPCSLEIQATKLEDSAVYFCASSLTFDRLSNQPQHFGDGTRLSIL.

The chain combines TRBV7-9 with TRBJ1-2, with D maybe TRBD1 (5 bases). Germline V gene lookup returns CDR1 SEHNR and CDR2 FQNEAQ (reference sequence). The CDR3 runs to 12 residues. Trimming took 11 bases from V and 4 from J, leaving 14 bases between them. The DNA for the CDR3 is TGTGCCGCCCTGGGGCAGACCTATGGCTACACCTTC. It specifies CAALGQTYGYTF.

The chain employs TRBV6-5 and TRBJ1-1, with 8 positions matching TRBD1. Germline CDR1 is MNHEY and CDR2 is SVGAGI. V lost 2 bases to trimming and J lost 1 base; unmatched junction nucleotides: 3. CDR3 length equals 15 residues. CDR3 DNA: TGTGCCAGCAGTTACGCCGGACAGGGGAACACTGAAGCTTTCTTT. Residues: CASSYAGQGNTEAFF.

The chain has TRBV7-3 and TRBJ2-1, with a possible D match to TRBD2 (6 bases). Germline V gives CDR1 SGHTA, CDR2 FQGTGA. V dropped 0 bases and J dropped 5 bases, with 11 bases sitting between them. CDR3 size: 15 residues. This CDR3 is CASSLTGGSNNEQFF. CDR3 coding DNA: TGTGCCAGCAGCTTAACTGGGGGGTCGAACAATGAGCAGTTCTTC.

The chain uses TRBV5-1 and TRBJ2-7; 10 bases map to TRBD1. Trimming removed 2 bases from V and 7 bases from J; junction bases left unmatched: 9. The CDR3 length is 15 residues. CDR1 is SGHRS and CDR2 is YFSETQ in the germline V gene. CDR3 DNA: TGCGCCAGCAGCTTTACCGGGACAGGGGTGAGGGAGCAGTACTTC. It encodes CASSFTGTGVREQYF.

This rearrangement joins TRBV19 to TRBJ1-2; TRBD1 aligns across 9 bases. Germline assignment: CDR1 LNHDA and CDR2 SQIVND (reference sequence). This CDR3 contains 12 residues. The J segment lost 6 bases and the V segment lost 5 bases, leaving 1 base of the junction unmatched. CDR3 coding DNA: TGTGCCAGTAGTCGGACAGGGGATGGCTACACCTTC. Amino acid sequence: CASSRTGDGYTF. The variable domain in full, completed from reference TRBV19 and TRBJ1-2, reads DGGITQSPKYLFRKEGQNVTLSCEQNLNHDAMYWYRQDPGQGLRLIYYSQIVNDFQKGDIAEGYSVSREKKESFPLTVTSAQKNPTAFYLCASSRTGDGYTFGSGTRLTVV.

The chain uses TRBV6-1 and TRBJ2-1; 8 bases match TRBD2. There are 15 residues in the CDR3. CDR1 MNHNS and CDR2 SASEGT come from the germline V gene. Losses at the gene ends were 6 bases for V and 3 bases for J; bases not matched to a gene: 7. CDR3 amino acids: CASSITSGDYNEQFF. The CDR3 DNA follows: TGTGCCAGCAGCATAACTAGCGGTGACTACAATGAGCAGTTCTTC.

This CDR3 reads CASSLGGQEYNEQFF. Here the CDR3 DNA reads TGTGCCAGCAGTTTAGGGGGACAGGAGTACAATGAGCAGTTCTTC. The chain uses TRBV27 and TRBJ2-1; 8 bases map to TRBD1. V lost 2 bases and J lost 4; bases outside the gene matches: 4. CDR1 is MNHEY, CDR2 SMNVEV, per germline (reference sequence). The CDR3 has 15 residues.